The T cell receptor beta chain described here comes from a study of T-cell reconstitution after alpha-beta-depleted transplantation in children. Study results and limitations: It was reported that alpha-beta T cells came from several hundred expanded graft clones (about two months after transplant). Surviving recipient T cells and thymic progenitors produced the high day-60 TCRbeta diversity seen in some patients. Hyperexpanded clones declined; after one year, newly produced T cells mostly supplied diversity.

Unique molecular identifiers were incorporated during preparation of the TCRbeta library. TCRdb ran MiXCR on the PCR reads and lists one entry per CDR3 protein. The table has about 470,000 distinct CDR3 sequences, approximately 42% seen once. The CDR3 length is 16 residues. CDR1 and CDR2 (germline): LNHNV, YYDKDF (reference sequence). V lost 4 bases and J lost 0, with 10 bases in between. There are a few counts of this clonotype. Its target is unknown. The TCR sequence derives from a girl under 10 years old with aplastic anemia, due to receive a stem cell transplant. The sequences come from PBMCs, collected before TCRalphabeta/CD19-depleted stem cell transplant. This chain joins TRBV15 and TRBJ2-6; D is possibly TRBD1 (6 bases). The CDR3 nucleotides read TGTGCCACCAGCACAAAAGGGGGCTCTGGGGCCAACGTCCTGACTTTC. Translating gives CATSTKGGSGANVLTF. Complete variable domain (other parts from reference TRBV15 and TRBJ2-6): DAMVIQNPRYQVTQFGKPVTLSCSQTLNHNVMYWYQQKSSQAPKLLFHYYDKDFNNEADTPDNFQSRRPNTSFCFLDIRSPGLGDTAMYLCATSTKGGSGANVLTFGAGSRLTVL.